This passage covers 26 T cell receptor beta chains from one sample sequenced in a study of T-cell reconstitution after alpha-beta-depleted transplantation in children. A TCRbeta library incorporating unique molecular identifiers was prepared. TCRdb called the PCR reads again in MiXCR, with one record for every CDR3 protein. The sample includes 280,000 or so distinct CDR3 sequences, roughly 12% of them seen just once. The material was peripheral blood, obtained 180 days after TCRalphabeta/CD19-depleted stem cell transplant. Receptor source: a male patient under 10 years old who had a stem cell transplant for chronic granulomatous disease, so the T cells may come from the graft donor.

This clonotype was counted between two and nine times. The chain carries TRBV20-1 and TRBJ1-2; tentative D call: TRBD1 (6 bases). Trimming removed 0 bases from V and 6 bases from J, with 17 bases in between. The V gene's germline CDR1 is DFQATT and CDR2 SNEGSKA (reference sequence). The CDR3 is 15 amino acids. For the CDR3, the DNA is TGCAGTGCTAGAGATTTTGGGGGGGCGGCGGATGGCTACACCTTC. Protein: CSARDFGGAADGYTF.

This clonotype was seen at least ten times. V is TRBV6-5 and J is TRBJ1-1; D is uncertain. The V end lost 8 bases, the J end lost 4 bases, and 14 bases lay between the germline ends. CDR3 length: 13 residues. From germline, CDR1 is MNHEY and CDR2 SVGAGI. The CDR3 is CASLSPEGTEAFF. The DNA for the CDR3 is TGTGCCAGCCTGTCCCCGGAGGGCACTGAAGCTTTCTTT.

This clonotype was detected ten times or more. The CDR3 nucleotides read TGTGCCAGTAGCGATGGGCCCAGGGAATATCAGCCCCAGCATTTT. This encodes CASSDGPREYQPQHF. The rearrangement uses TRBV19 and TRBJ1-5; D is possibly TRBD1 (5 bases). V was clipped by 6 bases and J by 5 bases, with 17 bases between them. Germline CDR1 reads LNHDA; CDR2 reads SQIVND (reference sequence). The CDR3 consists of 15 residues.

About this clonotype itself: This could be a read error, since a much larger clone is one nucleotide away. The chain combines TRBV28 with TRBJ2-1, with D maybe TRBD2 (5 bases). This CDR3 contains 16 residues. CDR1 is MDHEN and CDR2 is SYDVKM in the germline V gene. CDR3 nucleotide sequence: TGTGCCAGCAGTCCTTCCCGGGGATCCTCCTACAATGAGCGGTTCTTC. Amino acid sequence: CASSPSRGSSYNERFF. The full variable domain, in which reference TRBV28 and TRBJ2-1 provide the parts outside the CDR3, is DVKVTQSSRYLVKRTGEKVFLECVQDMDHENMFWYRQDPGLGLRLIYFSYDVKMKEKGDIPEGYSVSREKKERFSLILESASTNQTSMYLCASSPSRGSSYNERFFGPGTRLTVL.

This clonotype was seen repeatedly, ten times or more. The chain has TRBV20-1 and TRBJ2-1, with 8 nucleotides matching TRBD2. Germline V gene sequence: CDR1 DFQATT, CDR2 SNEGSKA (reference sequence). The V and J ends lost 2 bases and 13 bases, in that order; junction bases with no gene match: 13. The CDR3 is made up of 14 amino acids. In DNA, the CDR3 is TGCAGTGCTAGAATAGCGGGATCCTTGAATAAACAGTTCTTC. It codes for CSARIAGSLNKQFF.

This clonotype was observed many times. The V call is TRBV20-1, the J call TRBJ2-7; a weak D match, TRBD2 (7 bases). With 7 bases removed from V and 3 bases from J, the gap between germline ends came to 16 bases. CDR1 DFQATT and CDR2 SNEGSKA come from the germline V gene (reference sequence). The CDR3 length is 13 residues. The CDR3 loop is CSGSGGASYEQYF. The CDR3 coding sequence is TGCAGTGGATCGGGGGGCGCGAGCTACGAGCAGTACTTC.

This clonotype was seen many times. This sequence joins TRBV10-3 and TRBJ2-3; 9 bases agree with TRBD2. The CDR3 length is 15 residues. Germline V gene data show CDR1 as ENHRY and CDR2 as SYGVKD. V gave up 3 bases and J gave up 4 bases; unmatched junction bases: 5. CDR3 region: CAISDGGGGPDTQYF. DNA for the CDR3: TGTGCCATCAGTGACGGCGGGGGGGGCCCAGATACGCAGTATTTT.

This clonotype was seen at least ten times. The gene calls are TRBV4-1 and TRBJ2-1; possibly TRBD1 for D (5 bases). V lost 0 bases and J 8 bases, leaving 14 bases between the germline ends. In germline, CDR1 is MGHRA, CDR2 YSYEKL. The CDR3 covers 15 residues. The CDR3 here is CASSQEVHQGYEQFF. The CDR3 DNA is TGCGCCAGCAGCCAAGAAGTGCACCAGGGCTATGAGCAGTTCTTC.

Many counts were recorded for this clonotype. V and J are TRBV20-1 and TRBJ1-4; D is unclear. The V end was cut by 5 bases, the J end by 2 bases, with 9 bases between. Germline-derived CDR1 and CDR2 are DFQATT and SNEGSKA (reference sequence). This CDR3 region has 13 residues. The CDR3, as DNA: TGCAGTGCTTCTGGGTCGACTAATGAAAAACTGTTTTTT. It yields the protein CSASGSTNEKLFF.

This clonotype was detected ten times or more. V and J are TRBV7-9 and TRBJ2-3; TRBD1 matches at 9 bases. The V segment lost 5 bases and the J segment 4 bases; nucleotides outside the gene matches: 13. This CDR3 comprises 17 residues. CDR1 SEHNR and CDR2 FQNEAQ come from the germline V gene (reference sequence). The CDR3 bases are TGTGCCAGCAGCAAAGGGTTCCGGGACAGGGTCGCAGATACGCAGTATTTT. It translates to CASSKGFRDRVADTQYF.

This clonotype was counted at least ten times. V and J are TRBV3-1 and TRBJ2-7, with 8 bases lining up with TRBD2. Germline CDR1 and CDR2: LGHDT and YNNKEL (reference sequence). The CDR3 length is 16 residues. V lost 4 bases, J lost 5 bases, and 13 bases stayed unmatched. CDR3 amino acids: CASSLLRPGGKDEQYF. CDR3 bases: TGTGCCAGCAGCCTGCTACGACCGGGAGGGAAGGACGAGCAGTACTTC.

This clonotype was picked up many times. This CDR3 is CASSQDHSGETQYF. The CDR3 DNA sequence: TGTGCCAGCAGCCAAGATCACAGTGGGGAGACCCAGTACTTC. The chain employs TRBV3-1 and TRBJ2-5; D gene uncertain. CDR3 length equals 14 residues. The germline CDR1 and CDR2 sequences are LGHDT and YNNKEL (reference sequence). V was trimmed by 0 bases and J by 5 bases, leaving 10 bases between them.

This clonotype was detected many times. This chain links TRBV7-9 with TRBJ1-2; D is unresolved. The germline V and J ends were trimmed by 0 bases and 4 bases, with 12 bases remaining between them. The CDR3 consists of 15 residues. Per germline, CDR1 SEHNR and CDR2 FQNEAQ (reference sequence). The CDR3 DNA is TGTGCCAGCAGCTTAGCTCTCAGTTTCCTCTATGGCTACACCTTC. Its translation is CASSLALSFLYGYTF. The whole variable domain, filled in from reference TRBV7-9 and TRBJ1-2, reads DTGVSQNPRHKITKRGQNVTFRCDPISEHNRLYWYRQTLGQGPEFLTYFQNEAQLEKSRLLSDRFSAERPKGSFSTLEIQRTEQGDSAMYLCASSLALSFLYGYTFGSGTRLTVV.

This clonotype was seen many times. The chain joins TRBV20-1 to TRBJ1-2, with 9 positions matching TRBD1. Trimming removed 4 bases from V and 14 bases from J; junction bases left unmatched: 8. This CDR3 has 11 amino acids. Looked up from germline, CDR1 is DFQATT and CDR2 is SNEGSKA (reference sequence). As DNA, the CDR3 is TGCAGTGCTACCCGGACAGGGGAGGGGACCTTC. Translating it yields CSATRTGEGTF.

In its sample, this clonotype was seen once. A read error may be the cause here, since a much bigger clone is one base away. The CDR3 is CASSTGDGASHGYTF. In DNA form, the CDR3 reads TGCGCCAGCAGCACAGGGGACGGAGCATCCCATGGCTACACCTTC. The V call is TRBV5-1, the J call TRBJ1-2; 7 positions match TRBD1. In germline, CDR1 is SGHRS, CDR2 YFSETQ. The CDR3 length is 15 residues. Germline trimming cut 4 bases from V and 6 bases from J; bases unmatched to any gene: 12.

Comments on this clonotype: Being one base from a much bigger clone, this may be a read error. This chain uses TRBV29-1 with TRBJ2-7, with no clear D. The CDR3 runs to 13 residues. Trimming took off 7 bases at V and 3 bases at J, with 16 bases between the two ends. CDR1 and CDR2 (germline): SQVTM, ANQGSEA. The CDR3 protein is CSAAGRSFYEQYF. The CDR3 nucleotides are TGCAGCGCTGCTGGCAGGAGCTTCTACGAGCAGTACTTC.

This clonotype appeared many times. The chain is built from TRBV20-1 and TRBJ2-7, with D perhaps matching TRBD1 (5 bases). The germline V gene has CDR1 DFQATT and CDR2 SNEGSKA (reference sequence). The CDR3 consists of 16 residues. V was shortened by 3 bases and J by 0 bases, with 18 bases between the two germline ends. The CDR3 is CSASPPGGHFSYEQYF. The CDR3 DNA follows: TGCAGTGCTAGCCCACCTGGTGGACACTTCTCCTACGAGCAGTACTTC.

This clonotype showed up many times. The CDR3 region is CASSPLGGATNEQFF. The DNA for the CDR3 is TGTGCCAGCAGCCCCCTGGGGGGGGCTACCAATGAGCAGTTCTTC. V usage is TRBV7-2 and J usage is TRBJ2-1, with D perhaps TRBD2 (7 bases). V was clipped by 5 bases and J by 6 bases, with 17 bases between them. Germline assignment: CDR1 SGHTA and CDR2 FQGNSA. This CDR3 region has 15 residues.

This clonotype turned up a few times. V gene TRBV5-4 combines with J gene TRBJ1-1; a weak D match, TRBD1 (6 bases). The ends were cut back, 4 bases at V and 2 bases at J, with 18 bases in the middle. Germline V gene data show CDR1 as SGHNT and CDR2 as YYREEE (reference sequence). There are 16 residues in the CDR3. DNA for the CDR3: TGTGCCAGCAGCAGGGGCCGTTCCAGGGGAAACACTGAAGCTTTCTTT. As protein: CASSRGRSRGNTEAFF.

This clonotype appeared many times. This rearrangement joins TRBV29-1 to TRBJ1-2, with 10 bases aligning to TRBD1. The CDR3 has 14 residues. Germline V gene data show CDR1 as SQVTM and CDR2 as ANQGSEA. V was pared by 4 bases and J by 5 bases, with 7 bases of the junction left unmatched. The CDR3 DNA sequence: TGCAGCGTTGGACAGGGGGCAGTCGATTATGGCTACACCTTC. It codes for CSVGQGAVDYGYTF. Complete variable domain (other parts from reference TRBV29-1 and TRBJ1-2): SAVISQKPSRDICQRGTSLTIQCQVDSQVTMMFWYRQQPGQSLTLIATANQGSEATYESGFVIDKFPISRPNLTFSTLTVSNMSPEDSSIYLCSVGQGAVDYGYTFGSGTRLTVV.

This clonotype was recorded only once. CDR3 protein: CASSPRPAGIYNEQFF. CDR3 nucleotides: TGTGCCAGCAGTCCCCGACCAGCGGGAATTTACAATGAGCAGTTCTTC. The rearrangement uses TRBV12-3 or TRBV12-4 and TRBJ2-1; 7 bases agree with TRBD2. The CDR3 sequence is 16 residues long. The trim removed 5 bases at V and 4 bases at J, leaving 11 bases unmatched.

About this clonotype itself: Its ends do not fully match the called genes, so a read error is possible. The rearrangement joins TRBV18 to TRBJ2-2; TRBD2 matches at 10 bases. There are 18 residues in the CDR3. CDR1 is KGHSH and CDR2 is LQKENI in the germline V gene. The CDR3 protein is CASPPSGLAAIGTGELFF. The CDR3 DNA is TGTGCCAGCCCACCATCCGGACTAGCGGCAATAGGGACCGGGGAGCTGTTTTTT. Full variable domain (remainder filled in from reference TRBV18 and TRBJ2-2): NAGVMQNPRHLVRRRGQEARLRCSPMKGHSHVYWYRQLPEEGLKFMVYLQKENIIDESGMPKERFSAEFPKEGPSILRIQQVVRGDSAAYFCASPPSGLAAIGTGELFFGEGSRLTVL.

This clonotype was picked up many times. The chain has TRBV28 and TRBJ1-2; possible D gene TRBD1, 5 bases. CDR1 is MDHEN and CDR2 is SYDVKM in the germline V gene. Deletions cut 8 bases from V and 8 bases from J, with 18 bases between. The CDR3 is 13 amino acids. The CDR3 sequence is CASAAAGAGGYTF. Written as DNA, the CDR3 is TGTGCCAGCGCCGCGGCTGGGGCAGGCGGCTACACCTTC.

This clonotype was counted many times. This chain connects TRBV5-1 to TRBJ1-5, with D possibly being TRBD1 (5 bases). The germline gives CDR1 SGHRS, CDR2 YFSETQ. V dropped 4 bases and J dropped 1 base, with 9 bases sitting between them. CDR3 length: 14 residues. The CDR3: CASSAGPSNQPQHF. CDR3 sequence (DNA): TGCGCCAGCAGCGCGGGGCCCAGCAATCAGCCCCAGCATTTT.

To note about this clonotype: A much larger clone lies a single base off, so this may be a read error. The chain couples TRBV7-9 to TRBJ2-7; D gene unclear. Trimming removed 8 bases at V and 4 bases at J, with 21 bases between. This CDR3 comprises 15 residues. Germline CDR1 SEHNR, CDR2 FQNEAQ (reference sequence). The DNA of the CDR3 is TGTGCCAGCGCCACGAAAGTCGCCCACTTTTACGAGCAGTACTTC. It is translated as CASATKVAHFYEQYF. Variable domain in full (rest from reference TRBV7-9 and TRBJ2-7): DTGVSQNPRHKITKRGQNVTFRCDPISEHNRLYWYRQTLGQGPEFLTYFQNEAQLEKSRLLSDRFSAERPKGSFSTLEIQRTEQGDSAMYLCASATKVAHFYEQYFGPGTRLTVT.

Many counts were recorded for this clonotype. The chain employs TRBV4-3 and TRBJ2-1; TRBD1 aligns across 8 bases. CDR3 length equals 15 residues. Per germline, CDR1 LGHNA and CDR2 YSLEER. V gave up 1 base and J gave up 4 bases; unmatched junction bases: 3. The CDR3 loop reads CASSQGGTGYNEQFF. The CDR3 DNA follows: TGCGCCAGCAGCCAAGGCGGGACAGGTTACAATGAGCAGTTCTTC.